What follows is one T cell receptor (beta chain) and its context. Clones were read by immunoSEQ multiplex PCR, and TCRdb kept only the in-frame ones, dropping some. The sample includes about 44,000 clones, 95% to 96% of them seen just once. The data belong to a study of T cell changes during pregnancy in multiple sclerosis. The germline V gene has CDR1 SGHVS and CDR2 FQNEAQ. V shed 1 base and J shed 2 bases, with 12 bases lying between them. The CDR3 covers 15 residues. Material: peripheral blood, obtained in the second trimester of pregnancy. This receptor was taken from a female donor with multiple sclerosis, enrolled in a pregnancy study. The rearrangement uses TRBV7-8 and TRBJ2-7; TRBD2 is a possible D gene (6 bases). CDR3 in DNA: TGTGCCAGCAGCTTAGTTGGTAGCGGCGCCTACGAGCAGTACTTC. Translated: CASSLVGSGAYEQYF.